This is a list of T cell receptor beta chains from one sample in a study of shared clonotypes between healthy human individuals. Measured with immunoSEQ multiplex PCR; TCRdb has only the in-frame clones, and not every one. This sample carries approximately 2,000,000 clones, about 94% of them seen once, and the ten largest clones take approximately 1.7%. Sequencing was done on a sample of naive CD8+ T cells from PBMCs. These receptors all stem from a man aged 18 to 29 in good health. Some clones in this sample may be carry-over from other donors' samples. Both conserved end residues are part of each CDR3. Fields, in order: CDR3 DNA, CDR3 protein, V gene, clone size, J gene, D gene. D genes are given only for firm matches. The listing skips clone size in some rows; elsewhere it reads once, few, many or a size class.

TGTGCCAGCAGCTCCCGCCGGCAGACATACGAGCAGTACTTC,CASSSRRQTYEQYF,TRBV13,-,TRBJ2-7,-
TGCGCCAGCAGCCAACAGACCGACTCCTACAATGAGCAGTTCTTC,CASSQQTDSYNEQFF,TRBV4-1,-,TRBJ2-1,-
TGTGCCAGCAGCTTAGGACAGGGGGGCGAGCAGTACTTC,CASSLGQGGEQYF,TRBV7-7,-,TRBJ2-7,TRBD1
TGTGCCTGGAGTGGGACAGGGCCTGAAGCTTTCTTT,CAWSGTGPEAFF,TRBV30,-,TRBJ1-1,TRBD1
TGTGCCAGCAGTTGGGAACCGTCGACAGGGCAGTACTTC,CASSWEPSTGQYF,TRBV27,-,TRBJ2-7,-
TGCGCCAGCGCAACAGGGGGAAAAGAGACCCAGTACTTC,CASATGGKETQYF,TRBV5-1,-,TRBJ2-5,TRBD1
TGTGCCAGCAGTTTAGGGGTCCACAATGAGCAGTTCTTC,CASSLGVHNEQFF,TRBV27,-,TRBJ2-1,-
TGTGCCAGCAGCCTTCTAGCGGACTCCTACAATGAGCAGTTCTTC,CASSLLADSYNEQFF,TRBV6-5,-,TRBJ2-1,TRBD2
TGTGCCACCAGCTCAACAGGGGCCCCCACCTACGAGCAGTACTTC,CATSSTGAPTYEQYF,TRBV15,-,TRBJ2-7,TRBD1
TGTGCCAGCGAGGGCAGGGGGGAGGATCAGCCCCAGCATTTT,CASEGRGEDQPQHF,TRBV2,-,TRBJ1-5,TRBD1
TGTGCCAGCAGGCAGGGGGGGAGTAGGGAGACCCAGTACTTC,CASRQGGSRETQYF,TRBV7-6,-,TRBJ2-5,-
TGTGCCAGCGGCTTGTTGGACTATGGAGAAAATGAAAAACTGTTTTTT,CASGLLDYGENEKLFF,TRBV11-2,-,TRBJ1-4,-
TGTGCCAGCACCGGGACTAGGCGCGCAGATACGCAGTATTTT,CASTGTRRADTQYF,TRBV6-5,-,TRBJ2-3,TRBD2
TGTGCCAGCAGTTTAAGACAGCCGTACGAGCAGTACTTC,CASSLRQPYEQYF,TRBV27,-,TRBJ2-7,-
TGTGCCAGCAGCCCTGAGGGGGCTTACACTGAAGCTTTCTTT,CASSPEGAYTEAFF,TRBV11-2,-,TRBJ1-1,TRBD1
TGTGCCATCAGCTTCGGGGCTAGCGGGAGCTCCTACGAGCAGTACTTC,CAISFGASGSSYEQYF,TRBV10-3,-,TRBJ2-7,TRBD2
TGTGCCAGCAGCTATCCGGGCACAGATACGCAGTATTTT,CASSYPGTDTQYF,TRBV7-9,once,TRBJ2-3,-
TGTGCCAGCAGTTATGGGCGCAGGGTGGCCTACGAGCAGTACTTC,CASSYGRRVAYEQYF,TRBV27,few,TRBJ2-7,-
TGTGCCAGCAGTTACTCGGAGGGAACGGGCGAGCAGTACTTC,CASSYSEGTGEQYF,TRBV6-6,-,TRBJ2-7,-
TGTGCCAGCAGCTTGAAGCGGGAGCAGAACACCGGGGAGCTGTTTTTT,CASSLKREQNTGELFF,TRBV5-4,-,TRBJ2-2,TRBD2
TGTGCCTGGAGTCGGGACGCACCAATCACCGGGGAGCTGTTTTTT,CAWSRDAPITGELFF,TRBV30,-,TRBJ2-2,-
TGTGCCAGCAGTTTCCCCGGACAGTATTCCTACAATGAGCAGTTCTTC,CASSFPGQYSYNEQFF,TRBV6-6,-,TRBJ2-1,-
TGTGCCAGCAGCCAGGGGGTAGCGGGAGGGCGAACCGGGGAGCTGTTTTTT,CASSQGVAGGRTGELFF,TRBV7-6,-,TRBJ2-2,TRBD2
TGTGCCAGCAGCGAACAGGGGGCGTATGAAAAACTGTTTTTT,CASSEQGAYEKLFF,TRBV7-9,-,TRBJ1-4,TRBD1
TGTGCCAGCAGCTCCCCCCGGGACAGCAAATGGAACACTGAAGCTTTCTTT,CASSSPRDSKWNTEAFF,TRBV7-6,-,TRBJ1-1,TRBD1
TGTGCCAGCTCAGACACCCGCGGAAGCAATCAGCCCCAGCATTTT,CASSDTRGSNQPQHF,TRBV18,-,TRBJ1-5,-
TGTGCCAGCAGTTTTATCTTGGGGGGAGAGACCCAGTACTTC,CASSFILGGETQYF,TRBV6-5,once,TRBJ2-5,-
TGTGCCAGCAGCTTAGATCCGGAGGGGTATGGCTACACCTTC,CASSLDPEGYGYTF,TRBV7-9,few,TRBJ1-2,-
TGTGCCAGCAGGGGGCAGCTTCAACTGAACACTGAAGCTTTCTTT,CASRGQLQLNTEAFF,TRBV6-5,-,TRBJ1-1,-
TGTGCCAGCAGCACTTACAGGAGGAACACTGAAGCTTTCTTT,CASSTYRRNTEAFF,TRBV7-9,-,TRBJ1-1,-
TGTGCCAGCAGCCCCTCGAGGTCCTACGAGCAGTACTTC,CASSPSRSYEQYF,TRBV13,-,TRBJ2-7,-
TGTGCCAGCAGCTTAGGAACTAGCGGGAGTCAAAGAGATACGCAGTATTTT,CASSLGTSGSQRDTQYF,TRBV7-8,-,TRBJ2-3,TRBD2
TGCGCCAGCAGCTTGGGCAGGGGCAGCTACGAGCAGTACTTC,CASSLGRGSYEQYF,TRBV5-1,-,TRBJ2-7,-
TGTGCCAGTAGTATAGATGAGGAGGACGAGCAGTACTTC,CASSIDEEDEQYF,TRBV19,-,TRBJ2-7,-